This T cell receptor (beta chain) derives from a study of T cells in Graves' hyperthyroidism and ophthalmopathy. Amplification of TCR beta CDR3 regions used RNA as the template. When the TCR CDR3 underwent first-round RT-PCR, the HTBI primer set was used. In TCRdb, the multiplex PCR reads were re-called with MiXCR into one record per CDR3 protein. Of hundreds of thousands of distinct CDR3 sequences detected, over 15% appear once; the ten largest clones hold around a sixth. The CDR3 runs to 14 residues. The V gene end was trimmed by 6 bases and the J gene end by 5 bases; junction bases not matched to a gene: 7. Germline values: CDR1 SNHLY, CDR2 FYNNEI.

This sequence joins TRBV2 and TRBJ2-5, with TRBD1 matching 9 bases. Input material: blood. The TCR originated in a woman younger than 35 with Graves' hyperthyroidism. CDR3 in amino acids: CASRSDRGWETQYF. CDR3 bases: TGTGCCAGCAGGTCGGACAGGGGTTGGGAGACCCAGTACTTC.